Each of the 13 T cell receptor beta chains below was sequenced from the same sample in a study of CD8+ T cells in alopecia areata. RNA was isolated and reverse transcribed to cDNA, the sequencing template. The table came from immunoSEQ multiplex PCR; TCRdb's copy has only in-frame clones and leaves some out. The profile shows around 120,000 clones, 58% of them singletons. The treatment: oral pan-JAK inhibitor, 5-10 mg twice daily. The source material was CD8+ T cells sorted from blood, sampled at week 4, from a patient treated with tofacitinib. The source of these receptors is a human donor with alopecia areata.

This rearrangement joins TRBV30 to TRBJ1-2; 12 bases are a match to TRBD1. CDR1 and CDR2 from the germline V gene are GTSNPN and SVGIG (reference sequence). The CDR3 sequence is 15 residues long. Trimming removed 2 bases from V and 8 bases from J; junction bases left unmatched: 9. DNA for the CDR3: TGTGCCTGGAGTTTTGGGGGACAGGGGGCGGGCGGCTACACCTTC. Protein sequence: CAWSFGGQGAGGYTF.

The CDR3 sequence is CASSSPHLLTSGGDNEQFF. The CDR3 DNA follows: TGTGCCAGCAGCTCCCCTCACCTCCTGACTAGCGGGGGGGACAATGAGCAGTTCTTC. The V gene is TRBV13, the J gene TRBJ2-1; 14 bases agree with TRBD2. The V gene end was trimmed by 4 bases and the J gene end by 5 bases; junction bases not matched to a gene: 13. This CDR3 spans 19 amino acids. CDR1 and CDR2 from the germline V gene are PRHDT and FYEKMQ (reference sequence).

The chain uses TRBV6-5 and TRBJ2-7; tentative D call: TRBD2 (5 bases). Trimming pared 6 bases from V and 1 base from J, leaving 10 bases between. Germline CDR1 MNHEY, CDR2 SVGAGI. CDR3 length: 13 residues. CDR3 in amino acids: CASSLGVSYEQYF. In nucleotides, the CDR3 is TGTGCCAGCAGCCTCGGGGTTTCCTACGAGCAGTACTTC.

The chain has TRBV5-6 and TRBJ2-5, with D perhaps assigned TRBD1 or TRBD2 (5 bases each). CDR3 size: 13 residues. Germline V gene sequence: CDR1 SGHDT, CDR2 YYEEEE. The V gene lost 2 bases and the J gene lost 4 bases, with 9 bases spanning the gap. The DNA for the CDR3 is TGTGCCAGCAGCTTTGTGAGGGGAGAGACCCAGTACTTC. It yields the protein CASSFVRGETQYF.

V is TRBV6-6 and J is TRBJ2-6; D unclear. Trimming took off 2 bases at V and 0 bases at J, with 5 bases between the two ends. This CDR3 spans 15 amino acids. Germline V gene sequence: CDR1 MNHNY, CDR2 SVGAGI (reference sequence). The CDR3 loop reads CASSYAGSGANVLTF. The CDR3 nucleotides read TGTGCCAGCAGTTACGCAGGCTCTGGGGCCAACGTCCTGACTTTC.

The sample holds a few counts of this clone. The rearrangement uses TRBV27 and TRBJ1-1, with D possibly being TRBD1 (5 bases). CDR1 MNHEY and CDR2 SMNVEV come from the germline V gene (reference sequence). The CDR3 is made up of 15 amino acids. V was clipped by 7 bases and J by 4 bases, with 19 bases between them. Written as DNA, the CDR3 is TGTGCCAGCACCAACCCCCCCTGGGGCCGCACTGAAGCTTTCTTT. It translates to CASTNPPWGRTEAFF.

CDR3: CASSTEVNGYTF. DNA of the CDR3: TGCGCCAGCAGCACGGAAGTGAATGGCTACACCTTC. V is TRBV5-1 and J is TRBJ1-2, with D unclear. The V end lost 4 bases, the J end lost 6 bases, and 10 bases lay between the germline ends. The CDR3 length is 12 residues. CDR1 SGHRS and CDR2 YFSETQ come from the germline V gene.

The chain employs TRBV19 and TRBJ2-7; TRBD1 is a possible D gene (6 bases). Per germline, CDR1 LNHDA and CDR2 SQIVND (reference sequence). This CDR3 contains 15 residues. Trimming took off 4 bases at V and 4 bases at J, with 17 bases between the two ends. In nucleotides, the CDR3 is TGTGCCAGTAGTACCAACAGGGAGACCGGATACGAGCAGTACTTC. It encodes CASSTNRETGYEQYF.

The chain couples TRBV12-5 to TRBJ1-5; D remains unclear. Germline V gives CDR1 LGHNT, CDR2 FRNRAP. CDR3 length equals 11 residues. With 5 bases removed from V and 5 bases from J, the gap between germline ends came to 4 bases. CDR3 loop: CASGTDQPQHF. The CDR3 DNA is TGTGCTAGTGGTACTGATCAGCCCCAGCATTTT.

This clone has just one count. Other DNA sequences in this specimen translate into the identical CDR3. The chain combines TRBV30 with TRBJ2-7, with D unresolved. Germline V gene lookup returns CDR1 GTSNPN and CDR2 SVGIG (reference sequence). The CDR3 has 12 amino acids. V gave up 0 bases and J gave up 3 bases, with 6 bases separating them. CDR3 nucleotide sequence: TGTGCCTGGAGTGTCTCAGACTACGAGCAGTACTTC. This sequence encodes CAWSVSDYEQYF.

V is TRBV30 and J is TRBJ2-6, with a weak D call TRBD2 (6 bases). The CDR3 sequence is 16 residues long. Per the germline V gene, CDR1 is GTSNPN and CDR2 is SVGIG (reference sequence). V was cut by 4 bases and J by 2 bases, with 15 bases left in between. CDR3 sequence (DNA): TGTGCCTGGACCCCCCTGGCGGGGCCTGGGGCCAACGTCCTGACTTTC. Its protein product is CAWTPLAGPGANVLTF.

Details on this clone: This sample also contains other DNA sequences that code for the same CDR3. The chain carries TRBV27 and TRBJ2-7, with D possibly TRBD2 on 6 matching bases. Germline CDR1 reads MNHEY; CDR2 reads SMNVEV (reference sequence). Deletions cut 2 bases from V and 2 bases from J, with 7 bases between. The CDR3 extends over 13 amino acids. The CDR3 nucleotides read TGTGCCAGCAGTTTAACGGGGGCCTACGAGCAGTACTTC. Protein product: CASSLTGAYEQYF.

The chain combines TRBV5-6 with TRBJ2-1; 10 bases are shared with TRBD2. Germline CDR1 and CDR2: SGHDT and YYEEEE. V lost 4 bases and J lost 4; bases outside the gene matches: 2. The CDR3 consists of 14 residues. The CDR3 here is CASSRTSGYNEQFF. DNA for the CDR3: TGTGCCAGCAGCCGGACTAGCGGTTACAATGAGCAGTTCTTC.